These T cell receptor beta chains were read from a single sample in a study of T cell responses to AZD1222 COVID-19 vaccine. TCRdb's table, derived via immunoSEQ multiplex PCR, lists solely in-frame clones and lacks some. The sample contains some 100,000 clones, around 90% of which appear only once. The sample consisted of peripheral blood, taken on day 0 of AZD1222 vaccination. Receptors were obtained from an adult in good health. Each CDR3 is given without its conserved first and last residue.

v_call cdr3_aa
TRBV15 ATSRDYAGSNEKLF
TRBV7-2 ASSLSAQAYNEQF
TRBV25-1 ASSSTSTDTQY
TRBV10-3 AISESKEGGDQETQY
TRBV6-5 ASSLTGGSEQF
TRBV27 ASSLLGLASQETQY
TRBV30 AWKGSLNTEAF
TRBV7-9 ASSSTVSGVNSPLH
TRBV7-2 ASSLVLGITPSPLH
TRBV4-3 ASSLLGEDEQF
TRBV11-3 ASSLGQGTGELF
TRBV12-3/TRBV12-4 ASKRTGGEYYT